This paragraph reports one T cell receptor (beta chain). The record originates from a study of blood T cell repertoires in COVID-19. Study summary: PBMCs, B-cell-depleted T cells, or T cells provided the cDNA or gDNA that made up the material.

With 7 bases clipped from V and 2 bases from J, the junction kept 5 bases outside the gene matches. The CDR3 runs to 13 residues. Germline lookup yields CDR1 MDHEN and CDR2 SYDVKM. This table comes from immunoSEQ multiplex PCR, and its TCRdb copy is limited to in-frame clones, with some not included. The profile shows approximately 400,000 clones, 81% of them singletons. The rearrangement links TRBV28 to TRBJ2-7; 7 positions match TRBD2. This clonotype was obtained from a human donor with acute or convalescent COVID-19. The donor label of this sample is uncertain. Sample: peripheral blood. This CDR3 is CASNLSGAYEQYF. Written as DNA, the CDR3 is TGTGCCAGCAATCTAAGCGGGGCCTACGAGCAGTACTTC.